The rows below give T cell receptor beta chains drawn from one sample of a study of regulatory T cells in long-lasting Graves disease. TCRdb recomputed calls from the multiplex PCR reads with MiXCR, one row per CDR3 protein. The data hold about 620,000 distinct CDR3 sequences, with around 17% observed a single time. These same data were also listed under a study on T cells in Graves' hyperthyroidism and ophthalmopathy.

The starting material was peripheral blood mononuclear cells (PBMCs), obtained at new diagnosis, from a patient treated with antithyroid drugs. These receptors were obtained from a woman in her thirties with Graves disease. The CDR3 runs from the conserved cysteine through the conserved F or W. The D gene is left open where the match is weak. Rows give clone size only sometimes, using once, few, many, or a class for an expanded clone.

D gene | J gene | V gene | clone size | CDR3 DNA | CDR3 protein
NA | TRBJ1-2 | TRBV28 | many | TGTGCCAGCAGATACAGCTATGGCTACACCTTC | CASRYSYGYTF
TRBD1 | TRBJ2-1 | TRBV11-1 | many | TGTGCCAGCAGCTTGGGACAGACCAACTACAATGAGCAGTTCTTC | CASSLGQTNYNEQFF
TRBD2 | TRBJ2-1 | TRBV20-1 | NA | TGCAGTGCTAGCGGGACTAGCCTTTTCAATGAGCAGTTCTTC | CSASGTSLFNEQFF
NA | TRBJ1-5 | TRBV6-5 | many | TGTGCCAGCAGTTACCGGGGAGGAAACAATCAGCCCCAGCATTTT | CASSYRGGNNQPQHF
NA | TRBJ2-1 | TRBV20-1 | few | TGCAGTGCAACCGGGACTCCAAGCTCCTACAATGAGCAGTTCTTC | CSATGTPSSYNEQFF
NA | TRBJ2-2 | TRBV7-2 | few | TGTGCCAGCAGTAAACCGAACACCGGGGAGCTGTTTTTT | CASSKPNTGELFF
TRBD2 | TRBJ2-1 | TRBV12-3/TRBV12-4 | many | TGTGCCAGCAGTCCCTCTAGCGGGAGCAGTTACAATGAGCAGTTCTTC | CASSPSSGSSYNEQFF
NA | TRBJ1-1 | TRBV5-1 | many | TGCGCCAGCAGCCCTGACCCCTGGAACACTGAAGCTTTCTTT | CASSPDPWNTEAFF
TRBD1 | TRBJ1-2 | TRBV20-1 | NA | TGCAGTGCTAGATTCCGGGACAGCTTCTATGGCTACACCTTC | CSARFRDSFYGYTF
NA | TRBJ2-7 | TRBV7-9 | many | TGTGCCAGCAGGCCGCCGGCGAGATCCTACGAGCAGTACTTC | CASRPPARSYEQYF
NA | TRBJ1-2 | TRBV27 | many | TGTGCCAGCAGTTTATCTTTCGGGTTCGCGGGCTATGGCTACACCTTC | CASSLSFGFAGYGYTF
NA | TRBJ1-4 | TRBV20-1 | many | TGCAGTGCTAGACAGGGTCAGCGTGAAAAACTGTTTTTT | CSARQGQREKLFF
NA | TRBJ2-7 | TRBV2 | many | TGTGCCAGCAGTATTACCTACGAGCAGTACTTC | CASSITYEQYF
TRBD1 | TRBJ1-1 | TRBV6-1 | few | TGTGCCAGCAGGGGGGCAGGGGGCCGGTTAAACGCTGAAGCTTTCTTT | CASRGAGGRLNAEAFF
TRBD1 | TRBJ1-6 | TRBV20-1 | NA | TGCAGTGCTAGAGATCCCGGACAGGGAGCTGCACCCCTCCACTTT | CSARDPGQGAAPLHF
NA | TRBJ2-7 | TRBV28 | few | TGTGCCAGCATTCCCGGGACCCCAGGGCGGTACTTC | CASIPGTPGRYF
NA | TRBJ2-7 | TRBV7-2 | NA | TGTGCCAGCACCGCCGGGAACTCCTACGAGCAGTACTTC | CASTAGNSYEQYF
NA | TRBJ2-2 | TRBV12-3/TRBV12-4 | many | TGTGCCAGCAGGCCACAAGTAAACACCGGGGAGCTGTTTTTT | CASRPQVNTGELFF
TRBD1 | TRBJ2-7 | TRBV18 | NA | TGTGCCAGCTCATCTAGACAGGGCCTAGACTACGAGCAGTACTTC | CASSSRQGLDYEQYF
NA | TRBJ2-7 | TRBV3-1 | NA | TGTGCCAGCAGCCAAGGATACGGGAGTAGGGACGAGCAGTACTTC | CASSQGYGSRDEQYF
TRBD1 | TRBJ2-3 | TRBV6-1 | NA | TGTGCCAGCAGTGACCTGGGACAGTTTCAAGATACGCAGTATTTT | CASSDLGQFQDTQYF
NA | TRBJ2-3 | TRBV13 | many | TGTGCCAGCAGCTGGTGGGCCCGCACAGATACGCAGTATTTT | CASSWWARTDTQYF
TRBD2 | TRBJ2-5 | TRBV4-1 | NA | TGCGCCAGCAGCCAAGAGTCCGGACTAGCGGGAGGAGAGACCCAGTACTTC | CASSQESGLAGGETQYF
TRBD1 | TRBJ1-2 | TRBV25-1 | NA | TGTGCCAGCAGTGAATCCGGGACAGGGGGCTATGGCTACACCTTC | CASSESGTGGYGYTF
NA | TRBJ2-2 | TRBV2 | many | TGTGCCAGCAAGGAAGTCGGGGAGCTGTTTTTT | CASKEVGELFF
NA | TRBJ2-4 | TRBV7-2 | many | TGTGCCAGCAGCTTGGACGTGCGGGACGTGTTTCAGTACTTC | CASSLDVRDVFQYF
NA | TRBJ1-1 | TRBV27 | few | TGTGCCAGCAGTTTGCTCAGGGACACTGAAGCTTTCTTT | CASSLLRDTEAFF
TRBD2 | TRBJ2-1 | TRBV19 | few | TGTGCCAGTAGTATAGGTCGGGAGGGTGAACAGTTCTTC | CASSIGREGEQFF
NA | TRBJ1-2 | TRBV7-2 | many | TGTGCCAGCAGCTTTGGGACCGCTAACTATGGCTACACCTTC | CASSFGTANYGYTF
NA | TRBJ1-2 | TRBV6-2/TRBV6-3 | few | TGTGCCAGCAGTTACTCCGAAGGTTATGGCTACACCTTC | CASSYSEGYGYTF
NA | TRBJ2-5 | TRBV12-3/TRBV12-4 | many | TGTGCCAGCAGTCCTAGCGTTCAAGAGACCCAGTACTTC | CASSPSVQETQYF
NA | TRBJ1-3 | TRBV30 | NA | TGTGCCTGGAGTAGAGCGATCTCTGGAAACACCATATATTTT | CAWSRAISGNTIYF
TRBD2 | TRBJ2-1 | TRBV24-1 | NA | TGTGCCACCCAGGGGCTAGCGGGAGTGGGGAGCTACAATGAGCAGTTCTTC | CATQGLAGVGSYNEQFF
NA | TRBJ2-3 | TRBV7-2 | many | TGTGCCAACTCACTGGGGGGAGCGGCAGATACGCAGTATTTT | CANSLGGAADTQYF
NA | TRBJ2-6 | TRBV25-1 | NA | TGTGCCAGCGCGACGCAGGCTGGGGCCAACGTCCTGATTTTC | CASATQAGANVLIF
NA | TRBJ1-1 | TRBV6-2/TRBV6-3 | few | TGTGCCAGCAGTTACGGGGGCTGGGCTTTCTTT | CASSYGGWAFF
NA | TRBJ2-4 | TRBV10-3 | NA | TGTGCCATCAGTGATTGGAACGCGGACAAAAACATTCAGTACTTC | CAISDWNADKNIQYF
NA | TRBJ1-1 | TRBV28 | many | TGTGCCAGCAACCCCCCAGGTTCCATACCGAACACTGAAGCTTTCTTT | CASNPPGSIPNTEAFF
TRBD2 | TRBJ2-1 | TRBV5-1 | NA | TGCGCCAGCGGACTAGCGGGAGGCCGGGGGAATGAGCAGTTCTTC | CASGLAGGRGNEQFF
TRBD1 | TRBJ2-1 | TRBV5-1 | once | TGCGCCAGCAGCTTGGATGGACAGGGGGGAAATGAGCAGTTCTTC | CASSLDGQGGNEQFF
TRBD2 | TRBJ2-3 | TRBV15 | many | TGTGCCACCAAGGAGCGGGAGACAGATACGCAGTATTTT | CATKERETDTQYF
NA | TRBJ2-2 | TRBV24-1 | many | TGTGCCACCAGTGACCTGGTTAACACCGGGGAGCTGTTTTTT | CATSDLVNTGELFF
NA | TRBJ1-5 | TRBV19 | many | TGTGCCAGCAGCGGGACGGGCAATCAGCCCCAGCATTTT | CASSGTGNQPQHF
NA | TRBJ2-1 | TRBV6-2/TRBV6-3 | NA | TGTGCCAGCAGTGAAACCAGGGTGGGCGACGATGAGCAGCTCTTC | CASSETRVGDDEQLF
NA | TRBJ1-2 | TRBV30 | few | TGTGCCTGGAGTTTTAACCATGGCTACACCTTC | CAWSFNHGYTF